The next 29 T cell receptor beta chains were all read from a single sample in a study of cytomegalovirus exposure and HLA in healthy donors. The protocol was immunoSEQ multiplex PCR, while the TCRdb copy is restricted to in-frame clones and leaves out a portion. In the table there are over 45,000 clones, 85% to 95% of which are singletons. The sequenced material came from PBMCs. These receptors came from a woman aged 18-29 years in good health and CMV-seronegative.

The chain combines TRBV18 with TRBJ2-3; no firm D call. V was shortened by 3 bases and J by 0 bases, with 25 bases between the two germline ends. The CDR3 sequence is 20 residues long. Germline V gives CDR1 KGHSH, CDR2 LQKENI. CDR3 nucleotide sequence: TGTGCCAGCTCACCGTATCTACAACTAACACCACACCATAGCACAGATACGCAGTATTTT. Its translation: CASSPYLQLTPHHSTDTQYF.

This chain connects TRBV5-6 to TRBJ2-7; TRBD1 agrees at 9 bases. V shed 4 bases, J shed 7 bases, and the junction held 6 bases outside the gene matches. Germline CDR1 reads SGHDT; CDR2 reads YYEEEE. The CDR3 spans 13 residues. The CDR3 nucleotides are TGTGCCAGCAGCGGGACAGGGACAGGGGAGCAGTACGTC. Translated, it gives CASSGTGTGEQYV.

The gene calls are TRBV12-5 and TRBJ2-5, with D possibly matching TRBD2 (6 bases). Germline CDR1 and CDR2: LGHNT and FRNRAP. V lost 5 bases, J lost 5 bases, and 12 bases lay in between. The CDR3 covers 13 residues. This CDR3 is CASGLTSRETQYF. CDR3 DNA: TGTGCTAGTGGTCTAACTAGCAGGGAGACCCAGTACTTC.

The rearrangement uses TRBV7-9 and TRBJ1-2; 11 positions agree with TRBD1. From germline, CDR1 is SEHNR and CDR2 FQNEAQ (reference sequence). Trimming took 5 bases from V and 5 from J; bases not matched to a gene: 4. CDR3 length equals 14 residues. The DNA for the CDR3 is TGTGCCAGCAGCACCTGGGACAGGGGGTATGGCTACACCTTC. As protein: CASSTWDRGYGYTF.

The CDR3, as DNA: TGTGCCAGCAGCTTAGACAGCAGTCTAGCCAAAAACATTCAGTACTTC. This translates into CASSLDSSLAKNIQYF. The chain joins TRBV7-2 to TRBJ2-4; D gene ambiguous. CDR3 length equals 16 residues. Trimming stripped 1 base from V and 0 bases from J, with 10 bases between. CDR1 SGHTA and CDR2 FQGNSA come from the germline V gene.

The J gene is TRBJ1-1, the V gene TRBV5-1; TRBD1 might be the D (6 bases). Germline CDR1 is SGHRS and CDR2 is YFSETQ. Between the trimmed V and J ends, which lost 4 bases and 1 base, there was a span of 8 bases. CDR3 length equals 13 residues. CDR3 nucleotides: TGCGCCAGCAGCGGGGGACAGAACACTGAAGCTTTCTTT. It translates to CASSGGQNTEAFF.

This clone was seen just once. The V call is TRBV10-3, the J call TRBJ2-3, with a weak D call TRBD2 (5 bases). V was cut by 8 bases and J by 0 bases, with 12 bases left in between. The CDR3 covers 14 residues. Germline V CDR1 and CDR2: ENHRY, SYGVKD. The CDR3 DNA is TGTGCCATCGGGGATGAGCGGAGCACAGATACGCAGTATTTT. This codes for CAIGDERSTDTQYF.

The V call is TRBV29-1, the J call TRBJ2-5; perhaps TRBD1 as D (6 bases). Germline CDR1 and CDR2: SQVTM and ANQGSEA. Trimming cost V 2 bases and J 4 bases, with 17 bases left between them. The CDR3 length is 15 residues. The CDR3 protein is CSVEPPGTPRETQYF. The CDR3 DNA reads as TGCAGCGTTGAACCGCCCGGGACACCAAGAGAGACCCAGTACTTC.

The rearrangement links TRBV7-6 to TRBJ2-7, with 9 nucleotides matching TRBD2. Germline trimming cut 0 bases from V and 3 bases from J; bases unmatched to any gene: 0. Germline CDR1 reads SGHVS; CDR2 reads FNYEAQ. The CDR3 spans 14 residues. CDR3 region: CASSLASGGYEQYF. CDR3 DNA: TGTGCCAGCAGCTTAGCTAGCGGGGGCTACGAGCAGTACTTC.

This clone appeared a single time. The CDR3 here is CASSVRDRADEQFF. The CDR3 DNA sequence: TGTGCCAGCAGCGTCCGGGACAGGGCGGATGAGCAGTTCTTC. J is TRBJ2-1 and V is TRBV7-6; 9 bases match TRBD1. Per germline, CDR1 SGHVS and CDR2 FNYEAQ. V lost 5 bases, J lost 8 bases, and 7 bases stayed unmatched. The CDR3 sequence is 14 residues long.

The rearrangement links TRBV19 to TRBJ2-3; D is perhaps TRBD2 (5 bases). The CDR3 runs 14 residues. V was cut by 4 bases and J by 4 bases, with 12 bases left in between. Germline V lookup: CDR1 LNHDA, CDR2 SQIVND (reference sequence). CDR3 DNA sequence: TGTGCCAGTAGTACCCAACTAGACGCAGATACGCAGTATTTT. This gives the protein CASSTQLDADTQYF.

The chain joins TRBV15 to TRBJ1-1, with D perhaps TRBD1 (6 bases). This CDR3 comprises 14 residues. Trimming removed 2 bases at V and 0 bases at J, with 7 bases between. CDR1 LNHNV and CDR2 YYDKDF come from the germline V gene (reference sequence). The CDR3 reads CATSRQGLNTEAFF. CDR3 in DNA: TGTGCCACCAGCAGACAGGGGTTGAACACTGAAGCTTTCTTT.

The CDR3 region has the DNA TGTGCCAGTAGTATTTTCGCCTCCGGGACAGGTTCATACGAGCAGTACTTC. Amino acid sequence: CASSIFASGTGSYEQYF. The V and J genes are TRBV19 and TRBJ2-7, with 8 positions matching TRBD1. In germline, CDR1 is LNHDA, CDR2 SQIVND (reference sequence). J gave up 4 bases and V 3 bases, and 14 bases lay outside the gene matches. This CDR3 contains 17 residues.

The rearrangement joins TRBV6-6 to TRBJ2-3; tentative D call: TRBD1 (5 bases). The CDR3 is 14 residues long. The germline CDR1 and CDR2 sequences are MNHNY and SVGAGI (reference sequence). Trimming cost V 5 bases and J 0 bases, with 9 bases left between them. As DNA, the CDR3 is TGTGCCAGCAGTCACGACAGTAGCACAGATACGCAGTATTTT. Its translation: CASSHDSSTDTQYF.

The genes are TRBV30 and TRBJ1-2; TRBD1 is a possible D gene (5 bases). The CDR3 contains 15 residues. Germline-derived CDR1 and CDR2 are GTSNPN and SVGIG (reference sequence). V was shortened by 0 bases and J by 2 bases, with 13 bases between the two germline ends. CDR3 nucleotide sequence: TGTGCCTGGAGTGTCCCGCAGGGTATGAACTATGGCTACACCTTC. This codes for CAWSVPQGMNYGYTF.

The rearrangement joins TRBV7-2 to TRBJ1-5, with TRBD1 matching 7 bases. CDR3 length: 17 amino acids. V was clipped by 2 bases and J by 0 bases; unmatched bases: 7. Per germline, CDR1 SGHTA and CDR2 FQGNSA. The CDR3 region is CASSLKEGAYSNQPQHF. The DNA for the CDR3 is TGTGCCAGCAGCTTAAAGGAGGGGGCGTATAGCAATCAGCCCCAGCATTTT. The whole variable domain, remainder taken from reference TRBV7-2 and TRBJ1-5, is GAGVSQSPSNKVTEKGKDVELRCDPISGHTALYWYRQSLGQGLEFLIYFQGNSAPDKSGLPSDRFSAERTGGSVSTLTIQRTQQEDSAVYLCASSLKEGAYSNQPQHFGDGTRLSIL.

V is TRBV5-1 and J is TRBJ2-5; 9 nucleotides align to TRBD2. CDR1 and CDR2 from the germline V gene are SGHRS and YFSETQ. This CDR3 is built from 17 residues. V lost 3 bases and J lost 4; bases outside the gene matches: 13. This CDR3 reads CASSSSSSGAWGETQYF. The CDR3 region has the DNA TGCGCCAGCAGCTCCTCATCTAGCGGGGCTTGGGGAGAGACCCAGTACTTC.

Points on this clone: A much bigger clone sits one base away, suggesting this may be a read error. J is TRBJ1-2 and V is TRBV4-1; no reliable D call. There are 12 residues in the CDR3. The germline gives CDR1 MGHRA, CDR2 YSYEKL. The CDR3 protein is CAGSQGGRGYTF. The CDR3 DNA sequence: TGCGCCGGCAGCCAAGGTGGGCGCGGCTACACCTTC.

The rearrangement links TRBV5-1 to TRBJ1-1, with 7 bases matching TRBD1. Germline CDR1 and CDR2: SGHRS and YFSETQ. This CDR3 is 11 amino acids long. Losses at the gene ends were 4 bases for V and 12 bases for J; bases not matched to a gene: 6. The CDR3 region is CASSGTTGTFF. Here the CDR3 DNA reads TGCGCCAGCAGCGGGACGACAGGGACTTTCTTT.

DNA for the CDR3: TGTGCCAGCGGGGCAGGGGAGGGCCAAGAGACCCAGTACTTC. Its protein product is CASGAGEGQETQYF. V usage is TRBV2 and J usage is TRBJ2-5; D is possibly TRBD2 (7 bases). The CDR3 has 14 residues. Germline loops: CDR1 SNHLY, CDR2 FYNNEI. Trimming removed 8 bases at V and 1 base at J, with 14 bases between.

The chain employs TRBV27 and TRBJ2-2, with TRBD1 matching over 8 bases. The V gene's germline CDR1 is MNHEY and CDR2 SMNVEV (reference sequence). Trimming cost V 5 bases and J 4 bases; bases outside gene matches: 3. The CDR3 has 14 amino acids. CDR3 sequence reads: CASSLGTGTGELFF. In nucleotides, the CDR3 is TGTGCCAGCAGTCTGGGGACAGGCACCGGGGAGCTGTTTTTT.

The sample holds a few counts of this clone. The genes are TRBV7-3 and TRBJ2-2; D is unresolved. The CDR3 loop spans 12 amino acids. Trimming removed 5 bases from V and 5 bases from J, with 6 bases in between. Per germline, CDR1 SGHTA and CDR2 FQGTGA. The CDR3 here is CASSLGTGELFF. In nucleotides, the CDR3 is TGTGCCAGCAGCCTAGGTACCGGGGAGCTGTTTTTT. Full variable domain (remainder filled in from reference TRBV7-3 and TRBJ2-2): GAGVSQTPSNKVTEKGKYVELRCDPISGHTALYWYRQSLGQGPEFLIYFQGTGAADDSGLPNDRFFAVRPEGSVSTLKIQRTERGDSAVYLCASSLGTGELFFGEGSRLTVL.

Concerning this clone itself: The same CDR3 is also encoded by other DNA sequences in this sample. This chain joins TRBV9 and TRBJ2-7; perhaps TRBD2 as D (6 bases). Trimming cost V 6 bases and J 6 bases, with 13 bases left between them. The length of the CDR3 is 12 residues. Per germline, CDR1 SGDLS and CDR2 YYNGEE. CDR3 coding DNA: TGTGCCAGCACGAACCCAGCGGGCGAGCAGTACGTC. This translates into CASTNPAGEQYV.

A single count supports this clone. The J gene is TRBJ1-1, the V gene TRBV29-1, with no clear D. Looked up from germline, CDR1 is SQVTM and CDR2 is ANQGSEA. The V end lost 7 bases, the J end lost 3 bases, and 18 bases lay between the germline ends. This CDR3 region has 14 residues. The CDR3 sequence: CSAYSGWLDTEAFF. CDR3 nucleotides: TGCAGCGCCTACTCGGGGTGGCTTGACACTGAAGCTTTCTTT.

The chain employs TRBV2 and TRBJ2-3; maybe TRBD2 (5 bases). V gave up 9 bases and J gave up 9 bases, with 19 bases separating them. Germline V lookup: CDR1 SNHLY, CDR2 FYNNEI. The CDR3 consists of 13 residues. Here the CDR3 DNA reads TGTGCCAGTGGGCTAGCTACGAGTCGGACGCAGTATTTT. Residues: CASGLATSRTQYF.

This clone was recorded once. V usage is TRBV4-3 and J usage is TRBJ1-2, with D hard to call. CDR1 is LGHNA, CDR2 YSLEER, per germline. With 0 bases removed from V and 5 bases from J, the gap between germline ends came to 4 bases. This CDR3 contains 12 residues. The DNA for the CDR3 is TGCGCCAGCAGCCAAGACAGATATGGCTACACCTTC. Translating gives CASSQDRYGYTF.

This rearrangement joins TRBV5-8 to TRBJ1-1; D is unclear. Germline CDR1 is SGHTS and CDR2 is YDEGEE. This CDR3 contains 13 residues. V lost 0 bases and J lost 1, with 4 bases in between. The CDR3 nucleotides read TGTGCCAGCAGCTTGGACAAGAACACTGAAGCTTTCTTT. It encodes CASSLDKNTEAFF. Full variable domain (missing parts from reference TRBV5-8 and TRBJ1-1): EAGVTQSPTHLIKTRGQQATLRCSPISGHTSVYWYQQALGLGLQFLLWYDEGEERNRGNFPPRFSGRQFPNYSSELNVNALELEDSALYLCASSLDKNTEAFFGQGTRLTVV.

The chain employs TRBV5-1 and TRBJ2-1, with TRBD1 matching 12 bases. The CDR3 consists of 16 residues. V shed 3 bases, J shed 8 bases, and the junction held 9 bases outside the gene matches. Per the germline V gene, CDR1 is SGHRS and CDR2 is YFSETQ. This CDR3 reads CASSSSGTGGRHEQFF. The CDR3 coding sequence is TGCGCCAGCAGCTCGTCCGGGACAGGGGGCCGGCATGAGCAGTTCTTC.

V and J are TRBV11-2 and TRBJ1-2, with D perhaps matching TRBD1 (6 bases). V lost 2 bases, J lost 8 bases, and 27 bases lay in between. This CDR3 region has 18 residues. From germline, CDR1 is SGHAT and CDR2 FQNNGV. The CDR3 spells CASSLSYRVGQFRGGYTF. CDR3 nucleotides: TGTGCCAGCAGCTTATCCTACAGGGTAGGACAATTCCGGGGAGGCTACACCTTC.